This T cell receptor beta chain was profiled in a study of blood T cell repertoires in COVID-19. Study details: T cells, B-cell-depleted T cells, or PBMCs provided the cDNA or gDNA that served as material.

The germline gives CDR1 MDHEN, CDR2 SYDVKM. The CDR3 has 14 residues. The germline V and J ends were trimmed by 3 bases and 0 bases, with 6 bases remaining between them. As handled by the study authors: Estimation of nucleated cell counts relied on the amplification of reference gene primers. The table came from immunoSEQ multiplex PCR; TCRdb's copy has only in-frame clones and leaves some out. The DNA was the basis for D and trimming; V, J and clone size are from that table. The sample shows over 250,000 clones, about 90% of them seen only once. The receptor was derived from a woman in her twenties or thirties who had recovered from COVID-19. Sample: PBMCs or T cells enriched from blood (not recorded which). The V gene is TRBV28, the J gene TRBJ1-3; no definite D call. The CDR3 DNA reads as TGTGCCAGCAGTTTCCATTCCTCTGGAAACACCATATATTTT. It codes for CASSFHSSGNTIYF.